The present T cell receptor (beta chain) was sequenced within a study of shared clonotypes between healthy human individuals. The study, taken as a whole, reports: The sole specimen, blood, was sampled, and tissue repertoires likely differ.

The CDR3 covers 17 residues. Trimming shortened V by 4 bases and J by 4 bases, and 25 bases separated the two germline ends. Per germline, CDR1 SQVTM and CDR2 ANQGSEA. This clone was recorded once. Antigen unknown. Splitting the CD4+ cells yielded a CD45RA+ naive subset and a CD45RA-negative memory subset. Per sorted-subset replicate PCR, input was roughly 200 ng DNA, representing tens of thousands of T cell genomes. The assay was immunoSEQ multiplex PCR, and TCRdb's table has in-frame clones only and misses some. The sample consists of approximately 1.5 million clones, around 98% of them appearing once.

The chain uses TRBV29-1 and TRBJ1-2; D call uncertain. Sequenced sample: naive CD4+ T cells sorted from blood. As to subset: CD45RA+ positively selected. This receptor was identified in a man aged 25 to 45 in good health. The chain's CDR3 is CSVGSLAPDPRSYGYTF. CDR3 DNA: TGCAGCGTTGGGTCTCTAGCTCCCGACCCCCGGAGCTATGGCTACACCTTC.